This T cell receptor (beta chain) emerged from a study of Graves' ophthalmopathy and Graves' hyperthyroidism. At the level of the study: Researchers obtained peripheral blood at initial diagnosis, before any treatment had begun. Study findings and constraints: The model predicted ophthalmopathy progression with around 70% sensitivity and approximately 72% specificity.

TCR beta CDR3 regions were amplified from RNA transcripts. First-round RT-PCR with HTBI primers preceded a second-round multiplex PCR. TCRdb redid the calling of the multiplex PCR reads with MiXCR, one entry per CDR3 protein. This table holds 200,000 to 250,000 distinct CDR3 sequences, around 50% found once. A word on this clonotype: The antigen is not known.

The TCR was taken from an adult man with Graves' ophthalmopathy. Source material: peripheral blood.

CDR3 sequence: CASSLAKGYTF. The CDR3 bases are TGTGCCAGCAGCTTGGCCAAAGGCTACACCTTC. The V call is TRBV5-6, the J call TRBJ1-2, with unresolved D. The CDR3 is 11 residues long. The germline V gene has CDR1 SGHDT and CDR2 YYEEEE. Trimming left V 0 bases short and J 8 bases short, with 5 bases between.